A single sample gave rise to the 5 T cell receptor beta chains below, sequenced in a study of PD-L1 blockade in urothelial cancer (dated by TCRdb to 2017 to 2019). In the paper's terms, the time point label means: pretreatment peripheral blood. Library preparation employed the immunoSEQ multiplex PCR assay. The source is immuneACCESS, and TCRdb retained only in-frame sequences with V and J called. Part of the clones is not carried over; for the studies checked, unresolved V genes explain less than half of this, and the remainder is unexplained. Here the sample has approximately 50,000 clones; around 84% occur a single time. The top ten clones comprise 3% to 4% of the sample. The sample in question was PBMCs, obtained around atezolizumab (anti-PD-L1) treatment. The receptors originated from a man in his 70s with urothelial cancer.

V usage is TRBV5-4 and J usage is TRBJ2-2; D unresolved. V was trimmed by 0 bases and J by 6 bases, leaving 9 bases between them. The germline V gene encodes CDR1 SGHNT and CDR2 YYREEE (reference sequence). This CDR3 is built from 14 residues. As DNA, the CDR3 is TGTGCCAGCAGCTTGGACTACCACTCCGGGGAGCTGTTTTTT. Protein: CASSLDYHSGELFF.

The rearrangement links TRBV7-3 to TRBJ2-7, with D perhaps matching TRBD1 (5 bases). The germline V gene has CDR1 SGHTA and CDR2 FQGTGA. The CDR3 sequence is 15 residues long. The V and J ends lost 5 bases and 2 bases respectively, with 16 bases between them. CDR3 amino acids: CASSPEQGTTYEQYF. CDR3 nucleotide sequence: TGTGCCAGCAGCCCCGAGCAGGGAACTACCTACGAGCAGTACTTC.

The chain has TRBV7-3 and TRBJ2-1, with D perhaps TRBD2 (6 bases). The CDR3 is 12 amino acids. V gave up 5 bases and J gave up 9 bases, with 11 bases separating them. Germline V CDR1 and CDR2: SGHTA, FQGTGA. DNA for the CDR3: TGTGCCAGCAGCCGTAGGGGAGGTGAGCAGTTCTTC. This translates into CASSRRGGEQFF.

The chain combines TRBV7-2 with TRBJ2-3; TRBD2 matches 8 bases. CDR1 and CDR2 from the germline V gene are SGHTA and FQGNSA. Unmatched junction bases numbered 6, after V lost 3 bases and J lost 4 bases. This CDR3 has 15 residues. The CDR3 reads CASSFRGGGSDTQYF. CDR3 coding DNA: TGTGCCAGCAGCTTCCGGGGGGGCGGGTCAGATACGCAGTATTTT.

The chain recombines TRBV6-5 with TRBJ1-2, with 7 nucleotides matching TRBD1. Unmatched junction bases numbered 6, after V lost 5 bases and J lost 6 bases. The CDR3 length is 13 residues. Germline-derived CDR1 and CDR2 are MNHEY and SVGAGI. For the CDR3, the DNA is TGTGCCAGCAGTCCGACAGGGTTCAATGGCTACACCTTC. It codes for CASSPTGFNGYTF.